This T cell receptor (beta chain) derives from a study of T cell repertoires in cytomegalovirus infection. About the research overall: Recently identified HLA-C-restricted CMV epitopes and well-studied HLA-B-restricted CMV epitopes were used by the study.

Study-wide findings and caveats: HLA-C-restricted CMV clonotypes gave the most frequent clonotype in two of eight donors.

In germline, CDR1 is MNHEY, CDR2 SMNVEV (reference sequence). V was cut by 6 bases and J by 15 bases, with 15 bases left in between. The length of the CDR3 is 12 residues. This clonotype was seen more than once but under ten times. Its matching antigen is unknown. In TCRdb, the reads were re-called with MiXCR into one record per CDR3 protein. In the table there are approximately 990,000 distinct CDR3 sequences, about 33% of which are singletons. The input for sequencing was cultured CD8+ T cells from PBMCs, taken from culture after CMV antigen stimulation. This chain connects TRBV27 to TRBJ1-6; D is unresolved. This receptor was obtained from a human donor in good health (CMV status not recorded). Some clones in this sample may be carry-over from other donors' samples. The CDR3 sequence: CASSPPGLDLHF. The CDR3 DNA reads as TGTGCCAGCAGCCCCCCGGGATTGGACCTCCACTTT.